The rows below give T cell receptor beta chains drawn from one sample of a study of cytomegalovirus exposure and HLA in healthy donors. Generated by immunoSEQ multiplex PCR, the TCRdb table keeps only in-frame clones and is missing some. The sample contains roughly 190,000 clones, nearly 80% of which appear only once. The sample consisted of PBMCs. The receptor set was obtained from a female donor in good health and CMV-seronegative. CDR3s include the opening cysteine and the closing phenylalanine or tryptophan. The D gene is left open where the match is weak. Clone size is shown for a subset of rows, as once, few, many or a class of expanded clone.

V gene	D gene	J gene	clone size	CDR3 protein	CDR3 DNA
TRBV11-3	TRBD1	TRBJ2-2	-	CASSLRGQDTGELFF	TGTGCCAGCAGTCTCAGGGGGCAGGACACCGGGGAGCTGTTTTTT
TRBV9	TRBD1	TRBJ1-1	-	CASSANGAGGRYTEAFF	TGTGCCAGCAGCGCCAATGGGGCAGGGGGCCGATACACTGAAGCTTTCTTT
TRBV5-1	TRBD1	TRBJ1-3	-	CASSDPTGSSGNTIYF	TGCGCCAGCAGCGACCCGACAGGGTCCTCTGGAAACACCATATATTTT
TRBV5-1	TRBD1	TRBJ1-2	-	CASSRTLGPRQGSFYGYTF	TGCGCCAGCAGCCGAACCCTAGGTCCCAGACAGGGAAGTTTCTATGGCTACACCTTC
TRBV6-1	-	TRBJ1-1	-	CASSELMNTEAFF	TGTGCCAGCAGTGAACTTATGAACACTGAAGCTTTCTTT
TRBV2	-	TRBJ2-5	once	CATRGDQETQYF	TGTGCCACCCGCGGGGACCAAGAGACCCAGTACTTC
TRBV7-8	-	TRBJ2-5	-	CASSPGGFQETQYF	TGTGCCAGCTCCCCAGGAGGCTTCCAAGAGACCCAGTACTTC
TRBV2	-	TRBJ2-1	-	CASGGLSNEQFF	TGTGCCAGCGGAGGACTTTCCAATGAGCAGTTCTTC
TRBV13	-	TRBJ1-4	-	CASSLQANEKLFF	TGTGCCAGCAGCTTACAGGCCAATGAAAAACTGTTTTTT
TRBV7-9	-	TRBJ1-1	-	CASSFYSNTEAFF	TGTGCCAGCAGCTTCTATTCTAACACTGAAGCTTTCTTT
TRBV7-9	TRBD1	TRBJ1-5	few	CSSSLQGIRDRNQPQHF	TGTTCCAGCAGCTTACAAGGGATCCGGGACAGAAATCAGCCCCAGCATTTT
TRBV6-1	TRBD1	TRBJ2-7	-	CASSEPYRGYEQYF	TGTGCCAGCAGCGAACCATACAGGGGGTACGAGCAGTACTTC
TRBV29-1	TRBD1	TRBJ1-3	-	CSAEGGSSGNTIYF	TGCAGCGCCGAAGGGGGCTCCTCTGGAAACACCATATATTTT
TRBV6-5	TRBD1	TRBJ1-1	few	CASSWDRGLQAFF	TGTGCCAGCAGTTGGGACAGGGGCCTCCAAGCTTTCTTT